One T cell receptor (beta chain) is described in this entry. The antigen it recognizes is unknown. No base quality values were provided; no much bigger clone lies one nucleotide off. This specimen belongs to a study of OX40 agonist ivuxolimab in advanced cancers. Describing the broader study: Ivuxolimab, which targeted the costimulatory receptor OX40 (CD134), was an agonistic, fully human IgG2 monoclonal antibody. Partial responses were achieved by three dose-escalation patients, of whom one had hepatocellular carcinoma and two had cutaneous melanoma. The paper reports the monotherapy dose-escalation portion (N of about 50 patients) of the phase I ivuxolimab trial. Prior anti-PD-1, anti-PD-L1 or anti-CTLA-4 therapy was permitted, and about two fifths of dose-escalation patients had received checkpoint inhibitors. Intravenous ivuxolimab was administered to patients every 2 weeks at six dose levels: 0.01, 0.1, 0.3, 1.5, 3 and 10 mg/kg. Of the 50 to 55 patients in dose escalation, 19 had hepatocellular carcinoma, some 15 had melanoma, 9 had renal cell carcinoma and 9 had head and neck cancer. The dose-escalation cohort was about 83% male with a mean age of approximately 59 years, ranging from about 20 to 85. Peripheral TCRbeta sequencing was intended to test whether TCR sequence diversity was altered and clonal T-cell expansion was caused by ivuxolimab. Results the study describes overall, beyond this receptor: At doses from 0.1 to 3.0 mg/kg, clonal expansion was seen in both CD4+ and CD8+ blood T cells between baseline and week 6. Low levels of normalized T-cell clonal expansion were also seen in some nonresponding patients. Partial responders in the 0.1-3.0 mg/kg groups had among the lowest normalized peripheral clonal expansion, especially among CD8+ T cells. Which antigens the clonally expanded peripheral T cells were specific for was not determined. After ivuxolimab, more expanded clones were found on average in CD8+ T cells than in CD4+ T cells.

To sequence the TCRbeta CDR3 region, genomic DNA was isolated from the sorted cells. The immunoSEQ Assay was used to sequence the TCRbeta CDR3 regions. As stored in TCRdb, this immuneACCESS dataset retains in-frame rearrangements with V and J assigned. A fraction of the clones does not appear; measured against another copy, unresolved V genes explain less than half of the discrepancy, and the remainder lacks a known reason. For this sample there are about 46,000 clones; roughly 86% appear just once. Around 11% of the sample goes to the ten largest clones. The trial excluded patients who had a history of autoimmune disease or were on systemic immunosuppression. Peripheral blood for TCR sequencing was drawn from every dose cohort at baseline, at cycle 4 day 1 and at cycle 7 day 1. The samples were taken from a phase I, first-in-human, multicenter, open-label dose-escalation trial of ivuxolimab. Adults with locally advanced or metastatic melanoma, renal cell, hepatocellular, or head and neck squamous cell carcinoma were enrolled in the trial. CD4+ and CD8+ T cells were sorted separately from peripheral blood before TCR sequencing.

The V and J ends are trimmed by 3 bases and 6 bases, leaving 11 bases between them. The germline V gene sets CDR1 to SQVTM and CDR2 to ANQGSEA. From the cysteine through the phenylalanine, the CDR3 covers 12 amino acids. The DNA shown is the 36-base CDR3, in frame from base 1. This sequence uses TRBV29-1 and TRBJ1-1, with the D gene too uncertain to name. This sample comprised CD4+ or CD8+ T cells sorted from blood, obtained in a trial of the OX40 agonist ivuxolimab. This sequence was found in an adult with an advanced solid tumor such as melanoma, head and neck, liver or kidney cancer. The DNA sequence is TGCAGCGTTGAGGGTGACGGGGCTGAAGCTTTCTTT. It translates to CSVEGDGAEAFF.